Listed here is a single TCR beta chain. Its specificity is not known. TCRdb fed the reads into MiXCR, producing one record per CDR3 protein. Among approximately 730,000 distinct CDR3 sequences listed, just under 30% were seen once. This entry is derived from a study of T cell repertoires in cytomegalovirus infection. On the study more broadly: A matching HLA type, together with CMV infection, was signaled by public TCR beta signatures.

With 0 bases removed from V and 0 bases from J, the gap between germline ends came to 9 bases. Germline CDR1 is LGHNA and CDR2 is YSLEER. The CDR3 has 16 residues. This TCR was sampled from a human donor in good health (CMV status not recorded). Some clones in this sample may be carry-over from other donors' samples. The sequences come from cultured CD8+ T cells from PBMCs, collected from culture after CMV antigen stimulation. The V and J genes are TRBV4-3 and TRBJ2-4; weak D call: TRBD1 (5 bases). CDR3 amino acids: CASSQDEGAAKNIQYF. CDR3 nucleotides: TGCGCCAGCAGCCAAGATGAAGGGGCAGCCAAAAACATTCAGTACTTC.